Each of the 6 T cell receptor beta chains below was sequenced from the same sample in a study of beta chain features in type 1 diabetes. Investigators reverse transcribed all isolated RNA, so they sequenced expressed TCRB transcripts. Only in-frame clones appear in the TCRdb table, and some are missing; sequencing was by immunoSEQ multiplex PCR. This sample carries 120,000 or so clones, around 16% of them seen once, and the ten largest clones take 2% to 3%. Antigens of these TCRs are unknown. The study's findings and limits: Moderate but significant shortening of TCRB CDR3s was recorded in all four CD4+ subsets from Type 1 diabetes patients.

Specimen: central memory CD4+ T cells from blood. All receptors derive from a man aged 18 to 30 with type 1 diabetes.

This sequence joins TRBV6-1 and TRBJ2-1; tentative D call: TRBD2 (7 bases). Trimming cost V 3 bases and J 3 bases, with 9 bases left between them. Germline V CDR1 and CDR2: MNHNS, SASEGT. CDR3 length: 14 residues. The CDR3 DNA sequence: TGTGCCAGCAGTGAGCGGGGGCTCTACAATGAGCAGTTCTTC. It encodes CASSERGLYNEQFF.

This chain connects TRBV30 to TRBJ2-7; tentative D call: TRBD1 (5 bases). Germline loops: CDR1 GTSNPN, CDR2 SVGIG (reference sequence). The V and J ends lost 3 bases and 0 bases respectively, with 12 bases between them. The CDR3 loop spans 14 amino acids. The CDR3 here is CAWRGKGHSYEQYF. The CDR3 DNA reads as TGTGCCTGGAGGGGGAAGGGGCACTCCTACGAGCAGTACTTC.

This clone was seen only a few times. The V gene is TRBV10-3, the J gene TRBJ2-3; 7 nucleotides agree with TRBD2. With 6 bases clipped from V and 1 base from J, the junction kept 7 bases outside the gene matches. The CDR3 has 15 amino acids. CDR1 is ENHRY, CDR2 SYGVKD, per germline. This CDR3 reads CAIRPLRGGTDTQYF. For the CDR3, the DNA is TGTGCCATCAGGCCCTTACGGGGGGGCACAGATACGCAGTATTTT.

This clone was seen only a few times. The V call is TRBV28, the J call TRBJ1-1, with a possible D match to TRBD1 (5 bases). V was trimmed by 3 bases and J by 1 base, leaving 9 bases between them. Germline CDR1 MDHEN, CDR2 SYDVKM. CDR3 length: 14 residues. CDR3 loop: CASSFYRPNTEAFF. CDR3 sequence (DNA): TGTGCCAGCAGTTTTTACAGGCCGAACACTGAAGCTTTCTTT.

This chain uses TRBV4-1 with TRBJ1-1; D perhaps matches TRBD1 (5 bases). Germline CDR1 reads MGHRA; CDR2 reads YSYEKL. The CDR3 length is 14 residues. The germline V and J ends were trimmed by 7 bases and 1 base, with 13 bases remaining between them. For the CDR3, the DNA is TGCGCCAGCAAGGGGCCGCTTAGGAACACTGAAGCTTTCTTT. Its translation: CASKGPLRNTEAFF.

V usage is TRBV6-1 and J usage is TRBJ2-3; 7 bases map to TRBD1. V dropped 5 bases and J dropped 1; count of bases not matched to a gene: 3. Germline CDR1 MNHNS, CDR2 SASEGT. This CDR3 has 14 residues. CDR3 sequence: CASSFTGGTDTQYF. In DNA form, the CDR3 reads TGTGCCAGCAGTTTTACAGGGGGCACAGATACGCAGTATTTT.